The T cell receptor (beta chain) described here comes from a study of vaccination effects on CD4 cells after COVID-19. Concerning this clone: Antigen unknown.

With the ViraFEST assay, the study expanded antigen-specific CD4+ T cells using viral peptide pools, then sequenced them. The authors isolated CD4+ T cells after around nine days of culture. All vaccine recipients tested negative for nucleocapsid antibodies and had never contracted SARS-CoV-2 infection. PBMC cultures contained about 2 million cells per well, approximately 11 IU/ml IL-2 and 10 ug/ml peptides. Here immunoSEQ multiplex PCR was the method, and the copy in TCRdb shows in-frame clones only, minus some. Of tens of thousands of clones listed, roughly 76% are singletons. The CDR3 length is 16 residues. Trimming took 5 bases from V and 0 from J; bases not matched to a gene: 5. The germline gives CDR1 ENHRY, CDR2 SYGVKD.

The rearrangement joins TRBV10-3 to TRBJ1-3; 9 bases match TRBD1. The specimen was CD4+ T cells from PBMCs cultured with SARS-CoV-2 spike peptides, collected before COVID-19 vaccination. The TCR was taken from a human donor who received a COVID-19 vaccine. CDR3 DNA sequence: TGTGCCATCAGTCCGACAGGGGGGAGCTCTGGAAACACCATATATTTT. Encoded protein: CAISPTGGSSGNTIYF.